Listed below are T cell receptor beta chains from one sample, sequenced in a study of cytomegalovirus exposure and HLA in healthy donors. Sequenced by immunoSEQ multiplex PCR; TCRdb stores in-frame clones only, minus some. Found here are 120,000 to 150,000 clones, roughly 90% of them singletons; the top ten hold under 3%. Sequencing was done on a sample of PBMCs. These receptors originate from a man aged 18 to 30 in good health and CMV-seronegative. CDR3s include the opening cysteine and the closing phenylalanine or tryptophan. A D gene is named only where the DNA matches it firmly. The size entry is marked missing in some rows and otherwise reads once, few, many or a size class.

CDR3aa	CDR3nt	abundance	v_gene	j_gene	d_gene	len
CASSLRTGDTGELFF	TGCGCCAGCTCCTTGAGGACAGGGGACACCGGGGAGCTGTTTTTT	NA	TRBV5-1	TRBJ2-2	TRBD1	15
CSAGGGGYTF	TGCAGTGCTGGTGGCGGTGGCTACACCTTC	NA	TRBV20-1	TRBJ1-2	NA	10
CASSLAQGNNQPQHF	TGTGCCAGCAGCTTAGCACAGGGCAACAATCAGCCCCAGCATTTT	NA	TRBV7-9	TRBJ1-5	NA	15
CASAPGEVVYEQFF	TGTGCCAGCGCCCCGGGGGAAGTAGTCTATGAGCAGTTCTTC	NA	TRBV5-4	TRBJ2-1	NA	14
CASSSQTPNTGELFF	TGTGCCAGCAGTTCCCAGACTCCGAACACCGGGGAGCTGTTTTTT	NA	TRBV27	TRBJ2-2	NA	15
CASSFQLPQSSYNEQFF	TGTGCCAGCAGTTTCCAACTACCCCAAAGCTCCTACAATGAGCAGTTCTTC	NA	TRBV27	TRBJ2-1	NA	17
CASSLFHRSNQPQHF	TGTGCCAGCAGCTTGTTCCACAGGAGCAATCAGCCCCAGCATTTT	NA	TRBV5-5	TRBJ1-5	NA	15
CASRLLAGDREQYF	TGTGCCAGCCGATTACTAGCGGGAGACCGAGAGCAGTACTTC	NA	TRBV27	TRBJ2-7	TRBD2	14
CASSFKTSGVTIEQYF	TGTGCCAGCAGCTTCAAGACTAGCGGGGTCACTATAGAGCAGTACTTC	NA	TRBV5-4	TRBJ2-7	TRBD2	16
CASTIGTDTQYF	TGTGCCAGCACTATAGGCACAGATACGCAGTATTTT	NA	TRBV6-1	TRBJ2-3	NA	12
CASSLAVGLYGYTF	TGTGCCAGCAGCTTAGCGGTGGGACTCTATGGCTACACCTTC	NA	TRBV7-9	TRBJ1-2	NA	14
CASGLVRASFYEQYF	TGTGCTAGTGGTTTGGTCAGGGCGTCCTTCTACGAGCAGTACTTC	NA	TRBV12-5	TRBJ2-7	NA	15
CASSQDLFGHQYEQYF	TGCGCCAGCAGCCAAGATTTGTTCGGACACCAATACGAGCAGTACTTC	NA	TRBV4-3	TRBJ2-7	NA	16
CASSLGGQGGRETQYF	TGCGCCAGCAGCTTGGGGGGACAGGGTGGGCGAGAGACCCAGTACTTC	NA	TRBV5-1	TRBJ2-5	TRBD1	16
CAISPGTGGGEGYGYTF	TGTGCCATCAGCCCCGGGACAGGGGGTGGGGAAGGTTATGGCTACACCTTC	once	TRBV10-3	TRBJ1-2	TRBD1	17
CASSYEMGQINTGELFF	TGTGCCAGCAGCTATGAAATGGGCCAGATTAACACCGGGGAGCTGTTTTTT	NA	TRBV13	TRBJ2-2	NA	17
CASSGKGTGGYGYTF	TGTGCCAGCAGCGGGAAAGGGACAGGCGGCTATGGCTACACCTTC	NA	TRBV9	TRBJ1-2	TRBD1	15
CASSPEGTSETGELFF	TGTGCCAGCTCACCAGAGGGGACTAGCGAAACCGGGGAGCTGTTTTTT	NA	TRBV18	TRBJ2-2	TRBD2	16
CASSGNGGELFF	TGTGCCAGCAGCGGGAACGGGGGGGAGCTGTTTTTT	NA	TRBV6-5	TRBJ2-2	NA	12
CASSPLGLAGETQYF	TGCGCCAGCAGCCCTTTGGGACTAGCGGGGGAGACCCAGTACTTC	NA	TRBV4-1	TRBJ2-5	TRBD2	15
CASSSPGHYYEQYF	TGTGCCAGCAGCTCCCCGGGACATTACTACGAGCAGTACTTC	NA	TRBV7-2	TRBJ2-7	NA	14
CAIRGQGTNTEAFF	TGTGCCATCAGGGGACAGGGGACGAACACTGAAGCTTTCTTT	NA	TRBV10-3	TRBJ1-1	TRBD1	14
CASSLVQLNTGELFF	TGTGCCAGCAGCTTAGTACAGCTGAACACCGGGGAGCTGTTTTTT	NA	TRBV7-8	TRBJ2-2	NA	15
CASSGDNFNEQYF	TGTGCCAGCAGTGGGGACAATTTCAACGAGCAGTACTTC	few	TRBV6-6	TRBJ2-7	NA	13
CASSPDRANTIYF	TGTGCCAGCAGCCCGGACAGGGCAAACACCATATATTTT	once	TRBV6-5	TRBJ1-3	TRBD1	13
CSARGQVEAFF	TGCAGTGCTAGAGGACAGGTTGAAGCTTTCTTT	few	TRBV20-1	TRBJ1-1	NA	11
CASSAQGDRSLSKYF	TGTGCCAGTAGTGCCCAAGGGGACAGGTCCCTATCGAAGTACTTC	NA	TRBV19	TRBJ2-7	TRBD1	15
CASSIQTSGGTGEQFF	TGCGCCAGCAGCATTCAGACTAGCGGGGGGACCGGGGAGCAGTTCTTC	NA	TRBV5-1	TRBJ2-1	TRBD2	16
CASSPPDWEGNTGELFF	TGTGCCAGCTCACCACCTGATTGGGAGGGAAACACCGGGGAGCTGTTTTTT	once	TRBV18	TRBJ2-2	TRBD2	17
CASSQEGNEQFF	TGTGCCAGCAGCCAGGAGGGGAATGAGCAGTTCTTC	few	TRBV14	TRBJ2-1	NA	12
CASSLTSSQETQYF	TGTGCCAGCAGTCTGACTAGCAGCCAAGAGACCCAGTACTTC	NA	TRBV6-1	TRBJ2-5	TRBD2	14
CASSPPSGSLGNQPQHF	TGTGCCAGCTCACCACCTTCAGGTTCTTTGGGCAATCAGCCCCAGCATTTT	NA	TRBV18	TRBJ1-5	NA	17
CASSLPRVRNTEAFF	TGTGCCAGCAGTTTACCACGGGTAAGAAACACTGAAGCTTTCTTT	NA	TRBV28	TRBJ1-1	NA	15
CASSLEAATWAGELFF	TGTGCCAGCAGCTTAGAAGCGGCCACCTGGGCCGGGGAGCTGTTTTTT	NA	TRBV11-2	TRBJ2-2	NA	16
CASRSPGQLNEQFF	TGTGCCAGCAGATCTCCGGGACAGCTCAATGAGCAGTTCTTC	once	TRBV7-2	TRBJ2-1	TRBD1	14
CASSRQQQGSEQYF	TGCGCCAGCAGCCGGCAGCAACAGGGTAGCGAGCAGTACTTC	few	TRBV5-1	TRBJ2-7	NA	14
CASSPGGVDYGYTF	TGTGCCAGCAGCCCGGGAGGGGTGGACTATGGCTACACCTTC	NA	TRBV9	TRBJ1-2	NA	14
CASRRKGRVGLYGYTF	TGTGCCAGCAGAAGAAAGGGGCGTGTCGGGCTCTATGGCTACACCTTC	NA	TRBV28	TRBJ1-2	NA	16
CASSLARSVFSSEQYF	TGTGCCAGCAGCTTAGCGCGTTCGGTCTTCTCCTCCGAGCAGTACTTC	once	TRBV7-8	TRBJ2-7	NA	16
CASSDRGSSGPQHF	TGTGCCAGCAGCGACAGGGGGTCCTCAGGGCCCCAGCATTTT	NA	TRBV6-1	TRBJ1-5	TRBD1	14
CASSLQDSINTEAFF	TGTGCCAGCAGTTTACAGGACTCCATCAACACTGAAGCTTTCTTT	once	TRBV28	TRBJ1-1	NA	15
CASSLAGTYNEQFF	TGTGCCAGCAGCTTGGCGGGGACCTACAATGAGCAGTTCTTC	once	TRBV11-2	TRBJ2-1	NA	14
CASSLGQGAYEQYF	TGTGCCAGCAGTTTAGGCCAGGGGGCCTACGAGCAGTACTTC	NA	TRBV27	TRBJ2-7	TRBD1	14
CASSQAPVVGGNYGYTF	TGCGCCAGCAGCCAAGCCCCAGTGGTGGGGGGGAACTATGGCTACACCTTC	NA	TRBV4-3	TRBJ1-2	NA	17
CASSWTGGGSYGYTF	TGTGCCAGCAGTTGGACAGGGGGCGGTAGCTATGGCTACACCTTC	NA	TRBV27	TRBJ1-2	TRBD1	15
CASSESGGSETQYF	TGTGCCAGCAGCGAATCAGGGGGCTCGGAGACCCAGTACTTC	NA	TRBV9	TRBJ2-5	TRBD1	14
CASSRNRYETQYF	TGCGCCAGCAGCCGCAACCGGTACGAGACCCAGTACTTC	NA	TRBV4-1	TRBJ2-5	NA	13
CASSLEQAVSYNSPLHF	TGTGCCAGCAGCTTAGAACAGGCCGTCTCCTATAATTCACCCCTCCACTTT	NA	TRBV7-2	TRBJ1-6	NA	17
CASSPWGGAGELFF	TGTGCCAGCAGTCCTTGGGGCGGGGCCGGGGAGCTGTTTTTT	NA	TRBV27	TRBJ2-2	NA	14
CASSLVAGGITEAFF	TGTGCCAGCAGCTTGGTGGCAGGGGGCATCACTGAAGCTTTCTTT	NA	TRBV5-8	TRBJ1-1	TRBD1	15
CASSFVGQGSVYGELFF	TGTGCCAGCAGCTTTGTGGGACAGGGGTCGGTATACGGGGAGCTGTTTTTT	NA	TRBV27	TRBJ2-2	TRBD1	17
CASSPGQGSQPQHF	TGTGCCTCCTCTCCCGGACAGGGGAGCCAGCCCCAGCATTTT	few	TRBV30	TRBJ1-5	TRBD1	14
CASSYLQGTNEKLFF	TGTGCCAGCAGTTACTTACAGGGAACTAATGAAAAACTGTTTTTT	NA	TRBV6-5	TRBJ1-4	NA	15